The 13 T cell receptor beta chains below were found in one sample sequenced in a study of blood T cell repertoires in COVID-19. Sequenced by immunoSEQ multiplex PCR; TCRdb stores in-frame clones only, minus some. The sample records roughly 300,000 clones, roughly nine tenths being singletons. The sample taken for sequencing was PBMCs or T cells enriched from blood (not recorded which). The source of these receptors is a woman aged 25 to 39 who had recovered from COVID-19.

The chain joins TRBV30 to TRBJ2-7; TRBD1 matches 9 bases. V shed 7 bases and J 6 bases; nucleotides not matched to a gene: 7. This CDR3 is 12 amino acids long. Germline loops: CDR1 GTSNPN, CDR2 SVGIG (reference sequence). The CDR3 nucleotides are TGTGCCTACGGGGACAGGGTGCTCGAGCAGTACTTC. Protein product: CAYGDRVLEQYF.

The V gene is TRBV7-5, the J gene TRBJ1-1. TRBV7-5 is a recognized pseudogene. This CDR3 contains 16 residues. In DNA, the CDR3 is TGTGCCAGAAGCTCGGTCCAGTCGAGGGAGGGCACTGAAGCTTTCTTT. This encodes CARSSVQSREGTEAFF.

This sequence joins TRBV5-6 and TRBJ1-1; D not certain. Trimming pared 0 bases from V and 6 bases from J, leaving 9 bases between. CDR1 and CDR2 (germline): SGHDT, YYEEEE. CDR3 length: 13 residues. In DNA form, the CDR3 reads TGTGCCAGCAGCTTGGCCGGTTTGTCTGAAGCTTTCTTT. Encoded protein: CASSLAGLSEAFF.

The V call is TRBV7-9, the J call TRBJ1-2; D gene ambiguous. The CDR3 sequence is 12 residues long. Per germline, CDR1 SEHNR and CDR2 FQNEAQ (reference sequence). Trimming shortened V by 8 bases and J by 3 bases, and 10 bases separated the two germline ends. CDR3 loop: CASSTGDYGYTF. In nucleotides, the CDR3 is TGTGCCAGCTCTACTGGAGACTATGGCTACACCTTC.

The chain is built from TRBV6-2 or TRBV6-3 and TRBJ2-2, with D possibly TRBD2 on 6 matching bases. This CDR3 has 14 amino acids. Between the trimmed V and J ends, which lost 2 bases and 6 bases, there was a span of 10 bases. The germline V gene encodes CDR1 MNHEY and CDR2 SVGEGT. CDR3 region: CASSYLGGPGELFF. In DNA, the CDR3 is TGTGCCAGCAGTTACCTGGGGGGACCCGGGGAGCTGTTTTTT.

V usage is TRBV6-1 and J usage is TRBJ1-1, with D unclear. V lost 2 bases, J lost 6 bases, and 19 bases lay in between. Per the germline V gene, CDR1 is MNHNS and CDR2 is SASEGT. The CDR3 runs 16 residues. As DNA, the CDR3 is TGTGCCAGCAGTGAAAAAGATGAGTCAGGTTCGCCTGAAGCTTTCTTT. It encodes CASSEKDESGSPEAFF.

The chain combines TRBV18 with TRBJ2-5, with TRBD2 matching over 7 bases. Germline V CDR1 and CDR2: KGHSH, LQKENI. J gave up 0 bases and V 3 bases, and 10 bases lay outside the gene matches. The CDR3 totals 17 residues. The CDR3 loop reads CASSPIQTSTYQETQYF. Here the CDR3 DNA reads TGTGCCAGCTCACCGATCCAGACTAGCACCTACCAAGAGACCCAGTACTTC.

The chain recombines TRBV6-4 with TRBJ2-3; 9 bases map to TRBD2. Germline trimming cut 2 bases from V and 5 bases from J; bases unmatched to any gene: 11. Germline V gene sequence: CDR1 MRHNA, CDR2 SNTAGT. The CDR3 is 17 residues long. The CDR3 region is CASSDTSLRGGIDTQYF. In DNA form, the CDR3 reads TGTGCCAGCAGTGACACCTCCTTGCGGGGGGGCATAGATACGCAGTATTTT.

The chain is built from TRBV2 and TRBJ2-3; maybe TRBD1 (5 bases). The CDR3 runs to 14 residues. V was cut by 11 bases and J by 2 bases, with 17 bases left in between. The germline gives CDR1 SNHLY, CDR2 FYNNEI. CDR3 bases: TGTGCCGTCCTCGGCCCGACAGCCACAGATACGCAGTATTTT. This sequence encodes CAVLGPTATDTQYF.

V usage is TRBV19 and J usage is TRBJ1-5; tentative D call: TRBD1 (5 bases). The germline V and J ends were trimmed by 5 bases and 9 bases, with 20 bases remaining between them. The CDR3 loop spans 15 amino acids. Germline V gene data show CDR1 as LNHDA and CDR2 as SQIVND (reference sequence). The CDR3 loop reads CASSGETGSLGPQHF. CDR3 DNA sequence: TGTGCCAGTAGTGGCGAAACAGGTAGCCTCGGGCCCCAGCATTTT. The entire variable domain, with the rest obtained from reference TRBV19 and TRBJ1-5, is as follows: DGGITQSPKYLFRKEGQNVTLSCEQNLNHDAMYWYRQDPGQGLRLIYYSQIVNDFQKGDIAEGYSVSREKKESFPLTVTSAQKNPTAFYLCASSGETGSLGPQHFGDGTRLSIL.

This clone was counted between two and nine times. V is TRBV19 and J is TRBJ1-5, with D possibly TRBD1 on 6 matching bases. With 6 bases removed from V and 5 bases from J, the gap between germline ends came to 23 bases. This CDR3 contains 17 residues. Germline V gene sequence: CDR1 LNHDA, CDR2 SQIVND (reference sequence). The chain's CDR3 is CASSMGQGLVWDQPQHF. As DNA, the CDR3 is TGTGCCAGTAGCATGGGGCAGGGGCTGGTGTGGGATCAGCCCCAGCATTTT.

With respect to this clone: At the DNA level, this CDR3 is encoded by other sequences in the same sample as well. CDR3: CASSLGQGYGYTF. Here the CDR3 DNA reads TGTGCCAGCAGCCTGGGACAGGGCTATGGCTACACCTTC. The J gene is TRBJ1-2, the V gene TRBV7-8, with 9 positions matching TRBD1. V lost 5 bases to trimming and J lost 4 bases; unmatched junction nucleotides: 2. Germline values: CDR1 SGHVS, CDR2 FQNEAQ. The length of the CDR3 is 13 residues.

V usage is TRBV7-9 and J usage is TRBJ1-1; 8 bases align to TRBD1. J lost 3 bases, V lost 4 bases, and 7 bases had no gene match. This CDR3 contains 15 residues. Per germline, CDR1 SEHNR and CDR2 FQNEAQ (reference sequence). The CDR3 DNA is TGTGCCAGCAGCTCCGTTCAGGGGGCTGACACTGAAGCTTTCTTT. Translated, it gives CASSSVQGADTEAFF.